The rows below give T cell receptor beta chains drawn from one sample of a study of regulatory T cells in long-lasting Graves disease. Using its own MiXCR run on the multiplex PCR reads, TCRdb lists one record per CDR3 protein. The sample yields about 450,000 distinct CDR3 sequences, about 14% seen once. This sample also appeared in a second study, on T cells in Graves' hyperthyroidism and ophthalmopathy.

This specimen consisted of peripheral blood mononuclear cells (PBMCs), obtained at new diagnosis, from a patient treated with antithyroid drugs. The receptors were sampled from a woman aged 45 to 65 with Graves disease. The CDR3 runs from the conserved cysteine through the conserved F or W. D genes are given only for firm matches. Rows may omit the clone size; those that give it use once, few, many or a size class.

TRBV7-2,TRBJ2-2,.,.,TGTGCCAGCAGCTTAGTCGGGCTAACCGCGAACACCGGGGAGCTGTTTTTT,CASSLVGLTANTGELFF
TRBV3-1,TRBJ1-4,.,many,TGTGCCAGCAGCCCCGGGCGTTCGCGCGTTAATGAAAAACTGTTTTTT,CASSPGRSRVNEKLFF
TRBV7-3,TRBJ2-3,.,many,TGTGCCAGCAGCTTAGGTCTTGGGGAGAGCACAGATACGCAGTATTTT,CASSLGLGESTDTQYF
TRBV7-9,TRBJ2-1,.,many,TGTGCCAGCAACCGGGACTCAGCGGCTGAGCAGTTCTTC,CASNRDSAAEQFF
TRBV24-1,TRBJ2-1,TRBD2,many,TGTGCCACCAGTGAGATAGCGGGAGGACCCTACAATGAGCAGTTCTTC,CATSEIAGGPYNEQFF
TRBV6-2/TRBV6-3,TRBJ2-1,TRBD2,few,TGTGCCACATCCGGGACTAGCGGGAATTTGCAGTTCTTC,CATSGTSGNLQFF
TRBV19,TRBJ2-7,TRBD1,.,TGTGCCAGTAGCACGGGACAGGCCTACTACGAGCAGTACTTC,CASSTGQAYYEQYF
TRBV7-3,TRBJ2-5,TRBD1,many,TGTGCCAGCAGCTTAAAGGCTCCGGGGACAGGAGAGACCCAGTACTTC,CASSLKAPGTGETQYF
TRBV5-6,TRBJ2-2,TRBD1,.,TGTGCCAGCAGCCAAGAGAATAGACAGGGCTCAACCGGGGAGCTGTTTTTT,CASSQENRQGSTGELFF
TRBV11-2,TRBJ2-7,.,many,TGTGCCAGCAGCTGGTCAGAGTCCTACGAGCAGTACTTC,CASSWSESYEQYF
TRBV3-1,TRBJ2-3,TRBD1,.,TGTGCCAGCAGCCAACCCCCCACAGGGGCCTCATACACAGATACGCAGTATTTT,CASSQPPTGASYTDTQYF
TRBV12-3/TRBV12-4,TRBJ2-1,.,many,TGTGCCAGCAGCCTTGACCCCGGGGGCAACAATGAGCAGTTCTTC,CASSLDPGGNNEQFF
TRBV19,TRBJ2-7,.,once,TGTGCCAGTAGTATAACGGGGTACAACGAGCAGTACTTC,CASSITGYNEQYF
TRBV5-1,TRBJ2-7,.,.,TGCGCCAGCACCCCTGGAGGGGCGGGAAGGTTCTACGAGCAGTACTTC,CASTPGGAGRFYEQYF
TRBV30,TRBJ2-7,TRBD1,many,TGTGCCTGGAACACAGGGGGGAGCTACGAGCAGTACTTC,CAWNTGGSYEQYF
TRBV19,TRBJ1-1,.,many,TGTGCCAGTAGTATTTTACAGGGTGGAACTGAAGCTTTCTTT,CASSILQGGTEAFF
TRBV7-6,TRBJ1-1,.,.,TGTGCCAGCAGCTTAGCCGGGGGCAACATGAACACTGAAGCTTTCTTT,CASSLAGGNMNTEAFF
TRBV3-1,TRBJ2-2,.,.,TGTGCCAGCAAAGCACTAGCCGACACCGGGGAGCTGTTTTTT,CASKALADTGELFF
TRBV5-6,TRBJ1-1,.,many,TGTGCCAGCAGCTTGGGAATATCGAACACTGAAGCTTTCTTT,CASSLGISNTEAFF
TRBV2,TRBJ1-5,.,many,TGTGCCAGCAGTCAGGACCTTTATAGCAATCAGCCCCAGCATTTT,CASSQDLYSNQPQHF
TRBV6-5,TRBJ1-2,TRBD1,.,TGTACCAGCAGTTATGGACAGGGCAACTATGGCTACACCTTC,CTSSYGQGNYGYTF
TRBV6-1,TRBJ2-5,.,many,TGTGCCAGCGGAGGGAGCCCCCAGGGGACCCAGTACTTC,CASGGSPQGTQYF
TRBV3-1,TRBJ2-1,TRBD2,.,TGTGCCAGCAGCCAAATGGCTAGCGGGACCGATGAGCAGTTCTTC,CASSQMASGTDEQFF
TRBV12-3/TRBV12-4,TRBJ2-1,.,many,TGTGCCAGCAGCAGCGAGGCTGCCTCCTACAATGAGCAGTTCTTC,CASSSEAASYNEQFF
TRBV18,TRBJ1-1,.,many,TGTGCCAGCTCACAAAGGGGACAGAACACTGAAGCTTTCTTT,CASSQRGQNTEAFF
TRBV20-1,TRBJ2-7,TRBD2,few,TGCAGTGCTAGAGAAAGCGGGAGCACCCCCCCCGAGCAGTACTTC,CSARESGSTPPEQYF
TRBV12-3/TRBV12-4,TRBJ2-7,.,many,TGTGCCAGCAGTCCCCACGGGGGTAGCGAGCAGTACTTC,CASSPHGGSEQYF
TRBV5-8,TRBJ1-1,TRBD1,few,TGTGCCAGCAGTACGGGGGACAGCCTAATGAACACTGAAGCTTTCTTT,CASSTGDSLMNTEAFF
TRBV30,TRBJ2-7,.,.,TGTGCCTGGAGTGGGCCGAGCAGCGAGCAGTACTTC,CAWSGPSSEQYF
TRBV4-1,TRBJ2-5,.,.,TGCGCCAGCAGCCAAGTAACCTCGGGACTGGGGGAGACCCAGTACTTC,CASSQVTSGLGETQYF
TRBV5-1,TRBJ1-1,.,few,TGCGCCAGCAGCGGGCTGGGGGGGGACACTGAAGCTTTCTTT,CASSGLGGDTEAFF
TRBV10-3,TRBJ2-2,.,.,TGTGCCATCAGTATCGTCGACCAGAACACCGGGGAGCTGTTTTTT,CAISIVDQNTGELFF
TRBV16,TRBJ1-5,TRBD1,.,TGTGCCAGCAGCCCAGACAGGGGGCGGGAGCCCCAGCATTTT,CASSPDRGREPQHF
TRBV5-1,TRBJ1-6,TRBD1,few,TGCGCCAGCAGCTTGGGAGGACAGGGGGTCGGTAATTCACCCCTCCACTTT,CASSLGGQGVGNSPLHF
TRBV11-2,TRBJ2-3,.,many,TGTGCCAGCAGCTTATACAGGGTCAGGGATACGCAGTATTTT,CASSLYRVRDTQYF
TRBV7-9,TRBJ1-2,.,.,TGTGCCAGCAGCTTAGCCGCGGGTGGGGCGCTATCAGCTAACTATGGCTACACCTTC,CASSLAAGGALSANYGYTF
TRBV24-1,TRBJ1-1,.,many,TGTGCCACCAGTGAGAGAGGGGACTCTGAAGCTTTCTTT,CATSERGDSEAFF
TRBV6-2/TRBV6-3,TRBJ2-3,TRBD2,.,TGTGCCAGCAGTTACTCGGGACTAGCGAATATAGCAACAGATACGCAGTATTTT,CASSYSGLANIATDTQYF
TRBV20-1,TRBJ2-3,TRBD1,.,TGCAGTGCTAGGGCGACAGGGTACACAGATACGCAGTATTTT,CSARATGYTDTQYF
TRBV30,TRBJ2-2,.,.,TGTGCCTGGAGTGCATGGAGAACCGGGGAGCTGTTTTTT,CAWSAWRTGELFF
TRBV10-2,TRBJ1-1,.,many,TGCGCCAGCAGACCGCCCGTGGAGGGCCGGAACACTGAAGCTTTCTTT,CASRPPVEGRNTEAFF
TRBV19,TRBJ2-2,.,few,TGTGCCAGTAGTATAGGGACCAGAACGAACACCGGGGAGCTGTTTTTT,CASSIGTRTNTGELFF
TRBV12-3/TRBV12-4,TRBJ2-3,.,many,TGTGCCAGCAACCCCCTGGCTGCGGGCACAGATACGCAGTATTTT,CASNPLAAGTDTQYF
TRBV29-1,TRBJ2-1,TRBD1,many,TGCAGCGTTGGGGACAGGGGGCCCGATGAGCAGTTCTTC,CSVGDRGPDEQFF
TRBV5-1,TRBJ1-3,.,.,TGCGCCAGTAATCCGGGACAAGGAAACACCATATATTTT,CASNPGQGNTIYF
TRBV10-3,TRBJ2-5,.,many,TGTGCCATCAGTGAGTTTTTCCAAGAGACCCAGTACTTC,CAISEFFQETQYF
TRBV3-1,TRBJ2-2,.,few,TGTGCCAGCAGCCAAGTTCTGTCTAGCCCCACCGGGGAGCTGTTTTTT,CASSQVLSSPTGELFF
TRBV18,TRBJ2-7,.,many,TGTGCCAGCTCACCACCGGACCGCGAGCAGTACTTC,CASSPPDREQYF
TRBV27,TRBJ1-4,.,.,TGTGCCAGCAAAGGTGGCGAAAAACTGTTTTTT,CASKGGEKLFF
TRBV29-1,TRBJ2-7,.,.,TGCAGCGTTGCCGGGGACACCTACGAGCAGTACTTC,CSVAGDTYEQYF
TRBV5-1,TRBJ2-1,.,few,TGCGCCAGCAGCTTGGGGACACACAATGAGCAGTTCTTC,CASSLGTHNEQFF
TRBV10-3,TRBJ2-7,TRBD1,many,TGTGCCATCGGGACAGAGCCCTCCTACGAGCAGTACTTC,CAIGTEPSYEQYF